The 9 T cell receptor beta chains given below trace back to one sample, sequenced in a study of blood T cell repertoires in COVID-19. Repertoires were generated with immunoSEQ multiplex PCR, while TCRdb's copy carries only in-frame clones and drops some. The table shows about 230,000 clones, with approximately 83% occurring only once. Sequencing input: peripheral blood. These receptors originate from a woman in her fifties or sixties with acute or convalescent COVID-19.

V is TRBV27 and J is TRBJ1-6; 9 bases fit TRBD1. This CDR3 is 16 amino acids long. CDR1 and CDR2 (germline): MNHEY, SMNVEV (reference sequence). The ends lost 6 bases at V and 7 bases at J; junction bases unmatched: 10. CDR3 sequence reads: CASSRLPGQGNSPLHF. CDR3 in DNA: TGTGCCAGCAGCCGACTTCCGGGACAGGGAAATTCACCCCTCCACTTT.

The V gene is TRBV19, the J gene TRBJ1-5; D might be TRBD1 (6 bases). CDR3 length: 15 amino acids. Deletions cut 1 base from V and 4 bases from J, with 11 bases between. Germline-derived CDR1 and CDR2 are LNHDA and SQIVND (reference sequence). This chain's CDR3 is CASSIGRGWNQPQHF. Here the CDR3 DNA reads TGTGCCAGTAGTATAGGCAGGGGATGGAATCAGCCCCAGCATTTT.

The gene calls are TRBV7-2 and TRBJ2-1; D possibly corresponds to TRBD2 (7 bases). V was cut by 2 bases and J by 3 bases, with 11 bases left in between. The CDR3 totals 15 residues. The germline gives CDR1 SGHTA, CDR2 FQGNSA. In nucleotides, the CDR3 is TGTGCCAGCAGCTTAACAGGGACTAACTACAATGAGCAGTTCTTC. Its protein product is CASSLTGTNYNEQFF.

The CDR3 sequence: CASSLAGQGLFTDTQYF. The CDR3 coding sequence is TGTGCCAGCAGCTTAGCCGGACAGGGCCTTTTCACAGATACGCAGTATTTT. The gene calls are TRBV7-2 and TRBJ2-3; TRBD1 agrees at 8 bases. Germline V gene data show CDR1 as SGHTA and CDR2 as FQGNSA. V shed 0 bases and J 2 bases; nucleotides not matched to a gene: 7. The CDR3 runs to 17 residues.

The chain combines TRBV5-4 with TRBJ2-3, with 9 bases matching TRBD2. Per the germline V gene, CDR1 is SGHNT and CDR2 is YYREEE (reference sequence). The V segment lost 3 bases and the J segment 1 base; nucleotides outside the gene matches: 12. The CDR3 covers 18 residues. The CDR3 bases are TGTGCCAGCAGCTCCTTATCAAGCGGGGGGCGCGGCACAGATACGCAGTATTTT. The encoded protein is CASSSLSSGGRGTDTQYF.

V and J are TRBV19 and TRBJ1-5; D remains unclear. The V end lost 5 bases, the J end lost 0 bases, and 11 bases lay between the germline ends. The CDR3 runs 15 residues. Germline CDR1 and CDR2: LNHDA and SQIVND (reference sequence). The CDR3 region is CASSLVDFSNQPQHF. The DNA of the CDR3 is TGTGCCAGTAGTCTAGTGGACTTTAGCAATCAGCCCCAGCATTTT.

The rearrangement uses TRBV10-3 and TRBJ1-2; the D gene is possibly TRBD1 (5 bases). The CDR3 extends over 14 amino acids. V was trimmed by 4 bases and J by 2 bases, leaving 11 bases between them. Looked up from germline, CDR1 is ENHRY and CDR2 is SYGVKD. The CDR3 DNA follows: TGTGCCATCAGTGTTGGGGCCGGAAACTATGGCTACACCTTC. It codes for CAISVGAGNYGYTF.

This chain connects TRBV27 to TRBJ2-2; 11 bases line up with TRBD2. Germline lookup yields CDR1 MNHEY and CDR2 SMNVEV (reference sequence). After removal of 3 bases from V and 1 base from J, the junction contained 13 bases not matched to a gene. The CDR3 runs to 20 residues. The CDR3 DNA sequence: TGTGCCAGCAGTTTTCGGGCAGGTGGGACTAGCGGATGGAACACCGGGGAGCTGTTTTTT. Translated: CASSFRAGGTSGWNTGELFF.

The V call is TRBV30, the J call TRBJ2-3; a possible D gene is TRBD1 (5 bases). Trimming cost V 4 bases and J 2 bases, with 16 bases left between them. This CDR3 has 15 residues. The germline V gene encodes CDR1 GTSNPN and CDR2 SVGIG (reference sequence). CDR3 loop: CAWNLLMGPTDTQYF. CDR3 coding DNA: TGTGCCTGGAACCTCCTTATGGGGCCCACAGATACGCAGTATTTT.